This passage covers 20 T cell receptor beta chains from one sample sequenced in a study of identical twins' blood T cells. TCRdb re-called the 5' RACE reads with MiXCR, one entry per CDR3 protein. The top ten hold 6.1% of the sample, which has 350,000 to 450,000 distinct CDR3 sequences, 28% seen once. Sequenced sample: PBMCs. The receptors were sampled from a woman aged 18 to 55 in good health.

This clonotype was counted between two and nine times. The chain links TRBV4-3 to TRBJ2-2; 7 nucleotides agree with TRBD2. V lost 8 bases, J lost 2 bases, and 17 bases stayed unmatched. Per germline, CDR1 LGHNA and CDR2 YSLEER. The CDR3 spans 18 residues. The CDR3 is CASHPGRPGGSNTGELFF. Written as DNA, the CDR3 is TGCGCCAGCCACCCCGGGCGTCCGGGAGGAAGTAACACCGGGGAGCTGTTTTTT.

This chain uses TRBV19 with TRBJ1-5, with TRBD1 matching 8 bases. With 5 bases clipped from V and 0 bases from J, the junction kept 6 bases outside the gene matches. This CDR3 is built from 16 residues. Germline values: CDR1 LNHDA, CDR2 SQIVND (reference sequence). The CDR3 loop is CASSSDRVYSNQPQHF. In DNA form, the CDR3 reads TGTGCCAGTAGTTCGGACAGGGTTTATAGCAATCAGCCCCAGCATTTT.

The chain joins TRBV25-1 to TRBJ2-2; 8 bases fit TRBD2. The CDR3 contains 15 residues. The V segment lost 7 bases and the J segment 5 bases; nucleotides outside the gene matches: 9. CDR1 and CDR2 (germline): MGHDK, SYGVNS. The CDR3 DNA is TGTGCCAGCAAAGTGTCTAGCGGGCGAACCGGGGAGCTGTTTTTT. Translated, it gives CASKVSSGRTGELFF.

To note about this clonotype: Possible read error: a much larger clone is one base away. V gene TRBV29-1 combines with J gene TRBJ2-3; 7 bases agree with TRBD1. This CDR3 comprises 14 residues. J lost 1 base, V lost 3 bases, and 4 bases had no gene match. Germline V gene lookup returns CDR1 SQVTM and CDR2 ANQGSEA. The CDR3 nucleotides are TGCAGCGTTGACCGACAGGGCCGCACAGATACGCAGTATTTT. It translates to CSVDRQGRTDTQYF.

J is TRBJ2-1 and V is TRBV3-1; a possible D gene is TRBD1 (5 bases). Germline loops: CDR1 LGHDT, CDR2 YNNKEL (reference sequence). The CDR3 totals 14 residues. V lost 1 base and J lost 7, with 11 bases in between. CDR3: CASSQAGSGNEQFF. The CDR3 region has the DNA TGTGCCAGCAGCCAAGCAGGGTCCGGAAATGAGCAGTTCTTC.

The chain employs TRBV20-1 and TRBJ2-3, with TRBD2 matching 12 bases. The germline V gene encodes CDR1 DFQATT and CDR2 SNEGSKA (reference sequence). The ends lost 6 bases at V and 8 bases at J; junction bases unmatched: 15. The CDR3 runs to 16 residues. The CDR3 nucleotides read TGCAGTGCAGACACCGGGACTAGCGGGCACGTGGGTACGCAGTATTTT. Residues: CSADTGTSGHVGTQYF.

This clonotype was counted only a few times. This chain joins TRBV7-2 and TRBJ2-5; D call uncertain. Trimming left V 2 bases short and J 7 bases short, with 20 bases between. There are 16 residues in the CDR3. Germline values: CDR1 SGHTA, CDR2 FQGNSA. CDR3 nucleotides: TGTGCCAGCAGCTTATGGGTTGGTTCAGGATCGGGGACCCAGTACTTC. Translation: CASSLWVGSGSGTQYF.

The sample holds a few counts of this clonotype. This sequence joins TRBV28 and TRBJ2-4, with no clear D. The V and J ends lost 3 bases and 2 bases respectively, with 8 bases between them. The CDR3 extends over 14 amino acids. From germline, CDR1 is MDHEN and CDR2 SYDVKM. In DNA form, the CDR3 reads TGTGCCAGCAGTTTTGCTGGGTCCAAAAACATTCAGTACTTC. It encodes CASSFAGSKNIQYF. Using reference TRBV28 and TRBJ2-4 for the parts outside the CDR3, the full variable domain is DVKVTQSSRYLVKRTGEKVFLECVQDMDHENMFWYRQDPGLGLRLIYFSYDVKMKEKGDIPEGYSVSREKKERFSLILESASTNQTSMYLCASSFAGSKNIQYFGAGTRLSVL.

This clonotype was counted at least ten times. This chain uses TRBV10-1 with TRBJ1-4; tentatively, D is TRBD1 (5 bases). CDR3 length equals 13 residues. The V gene's germline CDR1 is WNHNN and CDR2 SYGVQD (reference sequence). Deletions cut 4 bases from V and 4 bases from J, with 7 bases between. The CDR3 reads CASSGQHNEKLFF. The CDR3 DNA sequence: TGCGCCAGCAGTGGACAGCATAATGAAAAACTGTTTTTT.

This clonotype was observed a few times. This chain's CDR3 is CSAFFPGASYEQYF. In DNA form, the CDR3 reads TGCAGTGCTTTCTTTCCGGGAGCCTCCTACGAGCAGTACTTC. The V and J genes are TRBV20-1 and TRBJ2-7; maybe TRBD2 (6 bases). The CDR3 extends over 14 amino acids. Trimming removed 5 bases at V and 0 bases at J, with 14 bases between. CDR1 is DFQATT and CDR2 is SNEGSKA in the germline V gene (reference sequence).

At least ten counts were recorded for this clonotype. The V gene is TRBV5-1, the J gene TRBJ1-4, with D maybe TRBD1 (5 bases). V dropped 4 bases and J dropped 3 bases, with 7 bases sitting between them. The CDR3 consists of 13 residues. Germline V CDR1 and CDR2: SGHRS, YFSETQ. The CDR3 bases are TGCGCCAGCAGCCGACAGTCTAATGAAAAACTGTTTTTT. Translating it yields CASSRQSNEKLFF.

This clonotype has a handful of counts. The V call is TRBV3-1, the J call TRBJ2-3, with TRBD2 identical over 7 bases. Per germline, CDR1 LGHDT and CDR2 YNNKEL (reference sequence). With V trimmed by 1 base and J by 6 bases, 7 bases remained unmatched. This CDR3 contains 15 residues. DNA for the CDR3: TGTGCCAGCAGCCAAGTTTATCGGGGAGGGGATACGCAGTATTTT. Translating it yields CASSQVYRGGDTQYF.

This chain uses TRBV20-1 with TRBJ1-2; the match to TRBD1 covers 7 bases. Germline-derived CDR1 and CDR2 are DFQATT and SNEGSKA (reference sequence). V trimming: 6 bases; J trimming: 5 bases; junction bases outside the gene matches: 9. The CDR3 length is 13 residues. The DNA for the CDR3 is TGCAGTGCCACCGGGACAGAGCTTTATGGCTACACCTTC. It specifies CSATGTELYGYTF.

The chain combines TRBV20-1 with TRBJ2-1; either TRBD1 or TRBD2 may fit D (6 bases each). V was pared by 6 bases and J by 7 bases, with 16 bases between. Germline V gene sequence: CDR1 DFQATT, CDR2 SNEGSKA (reference sequence). CDR3 length: 13 residues. CDR3 nucleotides: TGCAGTGCCCTGGTGCAGGGGAGGAATGAGCAGTTCTTC. Translating it yields CSALVQGRNEQFF.

This clonotype was observed a few times. The chain links TRBV5-1 to TRBJ2-1; D gene unclear. V was clipped by 1 base and J by 6 bases, with 17 bases between them. Looked up from germline, CDR1 is SGHRS and CDR2 is YFSETQ. The CDR3 is 16 residues long. The CDR3 DNA sequence: TGCGCCAGCAGCTTGATGTCTAGAATCGTGAGCAATGAGCAGTTCTTC. It is translated as CASSLMSRIVSNEQFF. Full variable domain (outside the CDR3, taken from reference TRBV5-1 and TRBJ2-1): KAGVTQTPRYLIKTRGQQVTLSCSPISGHRSVSWYQQTPGQGLQFLFEYFSETQRNKGNFPGRFSGRQFSNSRSEMNVSTLELGDSALYLCASSLMSRIVSNEQFFGPGTRLTVL.

In this sample, this clonotype turned up a few times. The chain couples TRBV12-3 or TRBV12-4 to TRBJ2-1; TRBD1 matches 7 bases. This CDR3 has 12 amino acids. V lost 2 bases to trimming and J lost 10 bases; unmatched junction nucleotides: 2. CDR3 nucleotide sequence: TGTGCCAGCAGTTTAACGGGACAGGAGCAGTTCTTC. Protein product: CASSLTGQEQFF.

This clonotype was picked up a small number of times. V usage is TRBV7-9 and J usage is TRBJ1-3, with D unclear. The CDR3 totals 14 residues. Germline-derived CDR1 and CDR2 are SEHNR and FQNEAQ (reference sequence). V lost 5 bases to trimming and J lost 4 bases, with 12 bases between them. The CDR3 region is CASSAILGGNTIYF. The CDR3 bases are TGTGCCAGCAGCGCCATCTTGGGAGGAAACACCATATATTTT.

The chain recombines TRBV14 with TRBJ1-2, with D unresolved. The CDR3 has 13 amino acids. Germline V gene sequence: CDR1 SGHDN, CDR2 FVKESK. V was clipped by 0 bases and J by 4 bases, with 6 bases between them. CDR3 region: CASSQDSGYGYTF. CDR3 DNA sequence: TGTGCCAGCAGCCAAGACTCGGGCTATGGCTACACCTTC.

This clonotype was seen more than once but under ten times. The rearrangement joins TRBV20-1 to TRBJ1-1, with 7 nucleotides matching TRBD1. This CDR3 is built from 13 residues. The trim removed 3 bases at V and 10 bases at J, leaving 11 bases unmatched. The germline V gene has CDR1 DFQATT and CDR2 SNEGSKA (reference sequence). The CDR3 DNA follows: TGCAGTGCTAGGCCCCGGGACAGATTAGGAGCTTTCTTT. This encodes CSARPRDRLGAFF.

The chain combines TRBV9 with TRBJ1-3, with D hard to call. Germline V gene lookup returns CDR1 SGDLS and CDR2 YYNGEE. The CDR3 has 14 amino acids. Trimming removed 4 bases at V and 4 bases at J, with 12 bases between. The CDR3 here is CASSPRGEGNTIYF. CDR3 nucleotides: TGTGCCAGCAGCCCCCGTGGGGAGGGAAACACCATATATTTT. Combining the CDR3 with reference TRBV9 and TRBJ1-3 gives the whole variable domain DSGVTQTPKHLITATGQRVTLRCSPRSGDLSVYWYQQSLDQGLQFLIQYYNGEERAKGNILERFSAQQFPDLHSELNLSSLELGDSALYFCASSPRGEGNTIYFGEGSWLTVV.